A selection of T cell receptor beta chains follows, all from one sample in a study of response to subunit inactivated influenza vaccine. TCRdb redid the calling of the RT-PCR reads with MiXCR, one entry per CDR3 protein. Here the sample spans around 540,000 distinct CDR3 sequences, 10% to 15% being singletons. This sample comprised PBMCs from blood, obtained on the day of vaccination. Every receptor here comes from a man aged 50 to 59 who received an inactivated influenza vaccine. The CDR3 runs from the conserved cysteine through the conserved F or W. Each record gives: V gene, J gene, D gene, clone size, CDR3 DNA, CDR3 protein. A D gene is named only where the DNA matches it firmly. Not all rows give a size; the values are once, few, many and, for expanded clones, a class.

v_gene: TRBV9; j_gene: TRBJ2-5; d_gene: .; abundance: few; CDR3nt: TGTGCCAGCAGCGTCTCCCCGACCGGGCAAGAGACCCAGTACTTC; CDR3aa: CASSVSPTGQETQYF
v_gene: TRBV12-3/TRBV12-4; j_gene: TRBJ1-1; d_gene: .; abundance: .; CDR3nt: TGTGCCAGCGGCCGTGCAGCGGGTACTGAAGCTTTCTTT; CDR3aa: CASGRAAGTEAFF
v_gene: TRBV3-1; j_gene: TRBJ1-2; d_gene: .; abundance: many; CDR3nt: TGTGCCAGCAGCCAAGCTCCGGGCGCCCCCTATGGCTACACCTTC; CDR3aa: CASSQAPGAPYGYTF
v_gene: TRBV7-9; j_gene: TRBJ2-2; d_gene: .; abundance: .; CDR3nt: TGTGCCAGCAGCTTAGAAGGGTCCCTTATCGCCGGGGAGCTGTTTTTT; CDR3aa: CASSLEGSLIAGELFF
v_gene: TRBV4-3; j_gene: TRBJ2-7; d_gene: .; abundance: few; CDR3nt: TGCGCCAGCAGCCAAGACTTGGCCAGCTACGAGCAGTACTTC; CDR3aa: CASSQDLASYEQYF
v_gene: TRBV29-1; j_gene: TRBJ2-1; d_gene: .; abundance: few; CDR3nt: TGCAGCGTTAAGGGGGGGAGCTCCTACAATGAGCAGTTCTTC; CDR3aa: CSVKGGSSYNEQFF
v_gene: TRBV4-2; j_gene: TRBJ2-3; d_gene: TRBD2; abundance: few; CDR3nt: TGTGCCAGCAGCCAAGATCAGAGCGGGGGGGCAAATACGCAGTATTTT; CDR3aa: CASSQDQSGGANTQYF
v_gene: TRBV10-3; j_gene: TRBJ1-1; d_gene: TRBD1; abundance: many; CDR3nt: TGTGCCATCAGTGAGGGGACAGGGCGACTTAATGAAGCTTTCTTT; CDR3aa: CAISEGTGRLNEAFF
v_gene: TRBV27; j_gene: TRBJ2-7; d_gene: TRBD2; abundance: .; CDR3nt: TGTGCCAGCAGTTTATCTCTAGCGGGGGGGCCGGCCTACGAGCAGTACTTC; CDR3aa: CASSLSLAGGPAYEQYF
v_gene: TRBV11-2; j_gene: TRBJ2-6; d_gene: TRBD1; abundance: .; CDR3nt: TGTGCCAGCAACTCCGGGACAGTCTTTATCTCTGGGGCCAACGTCCTGACTTTC; CDR3aa: CASNSGTVFISGANVLTF
v_gene: TRBV7-2; j_gene: TRBJ2-3; d_gene: .; abundance: few; CDR3nt: TGTGCCAGCAGCGCCGGAAGAGGGTATAAAGATACGCAGTATTTT; CDR3aa: CASSAGRGYKDTQYF
v_gene: TRBV29-1; j_gene: TRBJ2-5; d_gene: .; abundance: few; CDR3nt: TGCAGCGTTTCGCCGACGGGCGTTAGCCAAGAGACCCAGTACTTC; CDR3aa: CSVSPTGVSQETQYF
v_gene: TRBV7-2; j_gene: TRBJ2-5; d_gene: TRBD1; abundance: many; CDR3nt: TGTGCCAGCAGCCTCGGGACAGGGCAAGAGACCCAGTACTTC; CDR3aa: CASSLGTGQETQYF
v_gene: TRBV29-1; j_gene: TRBJ1-2; d_gene: .; abundance: few; CDR3nt: TGCAGCGTTGAGCCGGATGGAGACTATGGCTACACCTTC; CDR3aa: CSVEPDGDYGYTF
v_gene: TRBV2; j_gene: TRBJ1-5; d_gene: .; abundance: few; CDR3nt: TGTGCCAGCAGCCTTACCTCTCGGGGTACTAATCAGCCCCAGCATTTT; CDR3aa: CASSLTSRGTNQPQHF
v_gene: TRBV30; j_gene: TRBJ1-5; d_gene: .; abundance: .; CDR3nt: TGTGCCTGGACGGGTTTTGGCAATCAGCCCCAGCATTTT; CDR3aa: CAWTGFGNQPQHF
v_gene: TRBV5-1; j_gene: TRBJ1-1; d_gene: .; abundance: .; CDR3nt: TGCGCCAGCAGCTCGAGGTTTGGGACACCTGAGCCAAACACTGAAGCTTTCTTT; CDR3aa: CASSSRFGTPEPNTEAFF
v_gene: TRBV20-1; j_gene: TRBJ2-7; d_gene: TRBD1; abundance: few; CDR3nt: TGCAGTGCTAGTCAACCGGGACAGAACTCCTACGAGCAGTACTTC; CDR3aa: CSASQPGQNSYEQYF
v_gene: TRBV6-5; j_gene: TRBJ2-2; d_gene: .; abundance: few; CDR3nt: TGTGCCAGCAGTTACTCACGGTTCGGAGACCTCGGGGAGCTGTTTTTT; CDR3aa: CASSYSRFGDLGELFF
v_gene: TRBV7-2; j_gene: TRBJ2-7; d_gene: .; abundance: few; CDR3nt: TGTGCCAGCGCGGGGCCACCCCTCGACTACGAGCAGTACTTC; CDR3aa: CASAGPPLDYEQYF
v_gene: TRBV5-6; j_gene: TRBJ1-1; d_gene: .; abundance: few; CDR3nt: TGTGCCAGCAGCTTCTTGGGGGAAGCTTTCTTT; CDR3aa: CASSFLGEAFF
v_gene: TRBV5-1; j_gene: TRBJ2-7; d_gene: TRBD2; abundance: .; CDR3nt: TGCGCCAGCAGCTTTACCGGGACTAGCAACGAGCAGTACTTC; CDR3aa: CASSFTGTSNEQYF
v_gene: TRBV10-3; j_gene: TRBJ2-3; d_gene: .; abundance: few; CDR3nt: TGTGCCACCTCCGGACAGACAGATACGCAGTATTTT; CDR3aa: CATSGQTDTQYF
v_gene: TRBV15; j_gene: TRBJ2-3; d_gene: TRBD1; abundance: .; CDR3nt: TGTGCCACCAGCGCGCGACAGGGAGATACGCAGTATTTT; CDR3aa: CATSARQGDTQYF
v_gene: TRBV7-9; j_gene: TRBJ2-3; d_gene: .; abundance: few; CDR3nt: TGTGCCAGCAGCATCAGACTCGCAGATACGCAGTATTTT; CDR3aa: CASSIRLADTQYF
v_gene: TRBV29-1; j_gene: TRBJ2-5; d_gene: .; abundance: .; CDR3nt: TGCAGCGTTGGGGGAGGTCAACAGGCCCAGTACTTC; CDR3aa: CSVGGGQQAQYF
v_gene: TRBV7-2; j_gene: TRBJ2-4; d_gene: .; abundance: .; CDR3nt: TGTGCCAGCAGCTTAACCCCCATGAGGGGGGGGGACATTCAGTACTTC; CDR3aa: CASSLTPMRGGDIQYF
v_gene: TRBV12-3/TRBV12-4; j_gene: TRBJ1-3; d_gene: .; abundance: many; CDR3nt: TGTGCCAGCAGTTCCCGAGGATGGGGATCTGGAAACACCATATATTTT; CDR3aa: CASSSRGWGSGNTIYF
v_gene: TRBV2; j_gene: TRBJ2-2; d_gene: TRBD1; abundance: .; CDR3nt: TGTGCCAGCATCATCGGACAGGGGTCCACCGGGGAGCTGTTTTTT; CDR3aa: CASIIGQGSTGELFF
v_gene: TRBV19; j_gene: TRBJ2-7; d_gene: TRBD1; abundance: many; CDR3nt: TGTGCCAGTAGCACAGGGGGCGAGCAGTACTTC; CDR3aa: CASSTGGEQYF
v_gene: TRBV15; j_gene: TRBJ1-1; d_gene: .; abundance: .; CDR3nt: TGTGCCACCAGCACGAGGGCGGGGTTGGCCACTGAAGCTTTCTTT; CDR3aa: CATSTRAGLATEAFF
v_gene: TRBV5-1; j_gene: TRBJ2-1; d_gene: .; abundance: few; CDR3nt: TGCGCCAGCAGCTTGATCACAGGGCTAGGGAATGAGCAGTTCTTC; CDR3aa: CASSLITGLGNEQFF
v_gene: TRBV27; j_gene: TRBJ2-7; d_gene: TRBD1; abundance: many; CDR3nt: TGTGCCAGCGGTACTTTAGGACAGGGGCGACCCTACGAGCAGTACTTC; CDR3aa: CASGTLGQGRPYEQYF
v_gene: TRBV7-8; j_gene: TRBJ1-1; d_gene: .; abundance: .; CDR3nt: TGTGCCAGCAGCTCGAAAATGAGTAACATGAACACTGAAGCTTTCTTT; CDR3aa: CASSSKMSNMNTEAFF
v_gene: TRBV2; j_gene: TRBJ1-1; d_gene: TRBD1; abundance: .; CDR3nt: TGTGCCAGCGCGGACAGGGGGCGCAACACTGAAGCTTTCTTT; CDR3aa: CASADRGRNTEAFF
v_gene: TRBV28; j_gene: TRBJ1-5; d_gene: TRBD1; abundance: .; CDR3nt: TGTGCCAGCAGTTTTAGACAGGGGCTAGTCAATCAGCCCCAGCATTTT; CDR3aa: CASSFRQGLVNQPQHF
v_gene: TRBV5-1; j_gene: TRBJ2-1; d_gene: TRBD2; abundance: .; CDR3nt: TGCGCCAGCAGCTGGGGAGTAGCGGGGGGTTACAATGAGCAGTTCTTC; CDR3aa: CASSWGVAGGYNEQFF
v_gene: TRBV10-2; j_gene: TRBJ2-1; d_gene: TRBD2; abundance: many; CDR3nt: TGCGCCAGCGGACTAGCGGGGGGGTCCTACAATGAGCAGTTCTTC; CDR3aa: CASGLAGGSYNEQFF
v_gene: TRBV7-3; j_gene: TRBJ2-1; d_gene: TRBD2; abundance: .; CDR3nt: TGTGCCAGCAGCTTACGTACGGGACTAGGCTACAATGAGCAGTTCTTC; CDR3aa: CASSLRTGLGYNEQFF
v_gene: TRBV20-1; j_gene: TRBJ1-2; d_gene: .; abundance: many; CDR3nt: TGCAGTGCTAGAGATACGAGCGTAGGCTACACCTTC; CDR3aa: CSARDTSVGYTF
v_gene: TRBV7-9; j_gene: TRBJ1-1; d_gene: .; abundance: few; CDR3nt: TGTGCCAGCAGCTTAATATCGTGGGGATTTCGGGACACTGAAGCTTTCTTT; CDR3aa: CASSLISWGFRDTEAFF
v_gene: TRBV7-9; j_gene: TRBJ1-1; d_gene: TRBD1; abundance: .; CDR3nt: TGTGCCAGCAGCGCGGGACAGAAGACGTTAGGAAAAGCTTTCTTT; CDR3aa: CASSAGQKTLGKAFF
v_gene: TRBV4-2; j_gene: TRBJ2-1; d_gene: TRBD1; abundance: many; CDR3nt: TGTGCCAGCAGCCAAGTGGGACAGGGAACCTACAATGAGCAGTTCTTC; CDR3aa: CASSQVGQGTYNEQFF
v_gene: TRBV29-1; j_gene: TRBJ2-5; d_gene: .; abundance: many; CDR3nt: TGCAGCGTTGAAGGGGTCCAGGGAGATTATCAAGAGGCCCAGTACTTC; CDR3aa: CSVEGVQGDYQEAQYF
v_gene: TRBV12-3/TRBV12-4; j_gene: TRBJ1-5; d_gene: .; abundance: few; CDR3nt: TGTGCCAGCAGTATTTCGGGCAATCAGCCCCAGCATTTT; CDR3aa: CASSISGNQPQHF
v_gene: TRBV29-1; j_gene: TRBJ2-7; d_gene: .; abundance: .; CDR3nt: TGCAGCGTTGTTCAGGGTCCTTACGAGCAGTACTTC; CDR3aa: CSVVQGPYEQYF
v_gene: TRBV12-3/TRBV12-4; j_gene: TRBJ2-3; d_gene: .; abundance: many; CDR3nt: TGTGCCAGCAGCAACCCGGACTTAACTGGCACAGATACGCAGTATTTT; CDR3aa: CASSNPDLTGTDTQYF
v_gene: TRBV10-3; j_gene: TRBJ2-3; d_gene: .; abundance: many; CDR3nt: TGTGCCATCCAGGGGCAGGATACGCAGTATTTT; CDR3aa: CAIQGQDTQYF
v_gene: TRBV6-5; j_gene: TRBJ1-3; d_gene: TRBD1; abundance: few; CDR3nt: TGTGCCAGCAGTTACCGGGACAGGGACTCTGGAAACACCATATATTTT; CDR3aa: CASSYRDRDSGNTIYF
v_gene: TRBV3-1; j_gene: TRBJ2-1; d_gene: .; abundance: few; CDR3nt: TGTGCCAGCAGCCAAAGGCGGGGACCTTACAATGAGCAGTTCTTC; CDR3aa: CASSQRRGPYNEQFF
v_gene: TRBV20-1; j_gene: TRBJ2-1; d_gene: TRBD2; abundance: few; CDR3nt: TGCAGTGCTAGAGGTACTAGCGGGAGGAGGAATGAGCAGTTCTTC; CDR3aa: CSARGTSGRRNEQFF
v_gene: TRBV4-2; j_gene: TRBJ2-1; d_gene: .; abundance: .; CDR3nt: TGTGCCAGCAGCCAAGATTCTGATTATGAGCAGTTCTTC; CDR3aa: CASSQDSDYEQFF
v_gene: TRBV9; j_gene: TRBJ2-2; d_gene: .; abundance: .; CDR3nt: TGTGCCAGCAGCGTTCAGGCAGGGACCGGGGAGCTGTTTTTT; CDR3aa: CASSVQAGTGELFF
v_gene: TRBV27; j_gene: TRBJ1-2; d_gene: .; abundance: few; CDR3nt: TGTGCCAGCGCCTTTACAGGGTTCTATGGCTACACCTTC; CDR3aa: CASAFTGFYGYTF
v_gene: TRBV7-2; j_gene: TRBJ1-3; d_gene: TRBD1; abundance: .; CDR3nt: TGTGCCAGCAGCCCACCGGGACAGGTGACAAACACCATATATTTT; CDR3aa: CASSPPGQVTNTIYF